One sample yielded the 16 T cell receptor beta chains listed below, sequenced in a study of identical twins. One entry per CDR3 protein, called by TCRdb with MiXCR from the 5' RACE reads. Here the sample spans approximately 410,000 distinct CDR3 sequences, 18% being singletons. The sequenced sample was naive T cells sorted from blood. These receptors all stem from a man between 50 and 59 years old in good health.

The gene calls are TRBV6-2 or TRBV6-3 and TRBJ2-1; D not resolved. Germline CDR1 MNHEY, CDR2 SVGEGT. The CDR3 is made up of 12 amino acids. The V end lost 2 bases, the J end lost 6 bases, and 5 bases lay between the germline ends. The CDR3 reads CASSYAFNEQFF. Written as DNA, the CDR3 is TGTGCCAGCAGTTACGCGTTCAATGAGCAGTTCTTC.

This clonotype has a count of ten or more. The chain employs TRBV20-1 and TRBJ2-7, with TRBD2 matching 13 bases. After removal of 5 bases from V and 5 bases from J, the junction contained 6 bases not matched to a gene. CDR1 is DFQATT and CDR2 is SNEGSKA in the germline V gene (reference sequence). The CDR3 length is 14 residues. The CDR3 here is CSAGLAGVADEQYF. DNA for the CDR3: TGCAGTGCTGGACTAGCGGGGGTGGCTGACGAGCAGTACTTC.

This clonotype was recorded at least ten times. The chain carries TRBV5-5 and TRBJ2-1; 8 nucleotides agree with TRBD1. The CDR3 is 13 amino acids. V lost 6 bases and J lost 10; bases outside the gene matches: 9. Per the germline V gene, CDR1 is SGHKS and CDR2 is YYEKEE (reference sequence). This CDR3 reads CASTPDRVQEQFF. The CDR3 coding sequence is TGTGCCAGCACCCCGGACAGGGTCCAAGAGCAGTTCTTC.

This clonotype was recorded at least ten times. The CDR3 reads CASTATGNRETQYF. The CDR3 DNA reads TGTGCCAGCACCGCAACAGGGAACAGGGAGACCCAGTACTTC. The chain joins TRBV7-2 to TRBJ2-5, with D possibly matching TRBD1 (6 bases). The CDR3 has 14 residues. Trimming left V 7 bases short and J 5 bases short, with 17 bases between. Per the germline V gene, CDR1 is SGHTA and CDR2 is FQGNSA.

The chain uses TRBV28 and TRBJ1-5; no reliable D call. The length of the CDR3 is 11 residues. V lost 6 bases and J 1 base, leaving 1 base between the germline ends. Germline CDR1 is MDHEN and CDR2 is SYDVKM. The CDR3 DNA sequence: TGTGCCAGCAGAAGCAATCAGCCCCAGCATTTT. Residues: CASRSNQPQHF. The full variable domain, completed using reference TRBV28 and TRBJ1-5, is DVKVTQSSRYLVKRTGEKVFLECVQDMDHENMFWYRQDPGLGLRLIYFSYDVKMKEKGDIPEGYSVSREKKERFSLILESASTNQTSMYLCASRSNQPQHFGDGTRLSIL.

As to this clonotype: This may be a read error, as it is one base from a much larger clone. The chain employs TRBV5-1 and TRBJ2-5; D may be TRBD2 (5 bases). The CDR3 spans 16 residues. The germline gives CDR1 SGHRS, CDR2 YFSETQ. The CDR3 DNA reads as TGCGCCAGCAGCTTGGTGGGCGGGTCGTACCACGAGACCCAGTACTTC. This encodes CASSLVGGSYHETQYF.

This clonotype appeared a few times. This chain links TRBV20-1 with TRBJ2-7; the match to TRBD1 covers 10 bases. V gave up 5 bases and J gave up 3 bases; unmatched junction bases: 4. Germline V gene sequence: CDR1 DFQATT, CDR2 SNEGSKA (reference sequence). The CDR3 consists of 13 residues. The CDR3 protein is CSAGQGGRYEQYF. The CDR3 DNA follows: TGCAGTGCTGGACAGGGGGGCCGCTACGAGCAGTACTTC.

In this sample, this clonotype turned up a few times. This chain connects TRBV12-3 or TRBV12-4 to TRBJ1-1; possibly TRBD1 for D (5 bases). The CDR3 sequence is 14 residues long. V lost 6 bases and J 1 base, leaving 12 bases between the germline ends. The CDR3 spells CASRWGGRNTEAFF. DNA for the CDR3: TGTGCCAGCAGGTGGGGGGGGAGGAACACTGAAGCTTTCTTT.

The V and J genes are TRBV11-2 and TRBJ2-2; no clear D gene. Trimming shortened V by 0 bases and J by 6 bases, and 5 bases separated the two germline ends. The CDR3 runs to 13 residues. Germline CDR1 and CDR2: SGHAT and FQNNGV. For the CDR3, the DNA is TGTGCCAGCAGCTTAGATCGATCCGGGGAGCTGTTTTTT. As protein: CASSLDRSGELFF.

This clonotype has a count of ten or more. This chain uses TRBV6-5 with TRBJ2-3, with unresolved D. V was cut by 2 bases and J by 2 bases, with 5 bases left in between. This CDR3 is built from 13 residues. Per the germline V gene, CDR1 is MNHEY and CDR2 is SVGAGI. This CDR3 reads CASSYTLTDTQYF. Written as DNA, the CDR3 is TGTGCCAGCAGTTACACTCTCACAGATACGCAGTATTTT.

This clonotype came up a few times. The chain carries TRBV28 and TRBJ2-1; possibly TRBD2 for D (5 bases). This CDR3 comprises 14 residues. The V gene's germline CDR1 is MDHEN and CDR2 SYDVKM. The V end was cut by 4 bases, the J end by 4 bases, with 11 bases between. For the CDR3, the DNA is TGTGCCAGCAGTTATAGCGTTTCATACAATGAGCAGTTCTTC. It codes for CASSYSVSYNEQFF.

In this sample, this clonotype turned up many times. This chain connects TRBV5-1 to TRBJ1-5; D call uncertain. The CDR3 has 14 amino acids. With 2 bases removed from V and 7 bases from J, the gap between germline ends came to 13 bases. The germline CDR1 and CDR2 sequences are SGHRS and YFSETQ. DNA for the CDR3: TGCGCCAGCAGCTTTTGGGGTCTGGGGCAGCCCCAGCATTTT. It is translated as CASSFWGLGQPQHF.

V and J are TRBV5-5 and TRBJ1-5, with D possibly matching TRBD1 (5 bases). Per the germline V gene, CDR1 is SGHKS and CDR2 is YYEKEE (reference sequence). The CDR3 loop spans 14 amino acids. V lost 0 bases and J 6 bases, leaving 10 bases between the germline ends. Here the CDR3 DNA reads TGTGCCAGCAGCTTGGGTTCAGGGACTCAGCCCCAGCATTTT. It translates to CASSLGSGTQPQHF.

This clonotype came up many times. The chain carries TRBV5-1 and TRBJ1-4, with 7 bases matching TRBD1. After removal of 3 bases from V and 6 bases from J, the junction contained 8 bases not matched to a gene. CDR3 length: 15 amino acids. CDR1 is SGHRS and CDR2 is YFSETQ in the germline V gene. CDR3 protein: CASSWGRGRDEKLFF. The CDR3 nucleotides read TGCGCCAGCAGCTGGGGGAGGGGGCGAGATGAAAAACTGTTTTTT. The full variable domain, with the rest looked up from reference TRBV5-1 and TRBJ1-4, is KAGVTQTPRYLIKTRGQQVTLSCSPISGHRSVSWYQQTPGQGLQFLFEYFSETQRNKGNFPGRFSGRQFSNSRSEMNVSTLELGDSALYLCASSWGRGRDEKLFFGSGTQLSVL.

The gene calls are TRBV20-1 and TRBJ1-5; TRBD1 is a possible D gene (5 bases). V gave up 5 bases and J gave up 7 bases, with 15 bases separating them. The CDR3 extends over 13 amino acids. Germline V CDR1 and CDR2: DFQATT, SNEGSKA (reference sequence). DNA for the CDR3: TGCAGTGCTGAGCACTTGGGGGACCAGCCCCAGCATTTT. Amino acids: CSAEHLGDQPQHF.

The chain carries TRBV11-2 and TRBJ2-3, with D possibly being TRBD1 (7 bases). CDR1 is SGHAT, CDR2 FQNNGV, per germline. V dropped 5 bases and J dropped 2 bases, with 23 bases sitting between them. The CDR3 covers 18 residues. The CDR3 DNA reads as TGTGCCAGCAGCCGTACCCCACGACAGGGAGGTTACACAGATACGCAGTATTTT. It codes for CASSRTPRQGGYTDTQYF.